A single sample gave rise to the 22 T cell receptor beta chains below, sequenced in a study of T-cell reconstitution after alpha-beta-depleted transplantation in children. Using unique molecular identifiers, the investigators prepared the TCRbeta library. TCRdb passed the PCR reads through MiXCR, listing each CDR3 protein once. This sample has a few hundred thousand distinct CDR3 sequences; about a quarter occur once, and the top ten carry less than 40%. The sequencing here drew on PBMCs, taken before TCRalphabeta/CD19-depleted stem cell transplant. All receptors derive from a boy in the first two years of life with Wiskott-Aldrich syndrome, due to receive a stem cell transplant.

This clonotype was seen a few times. As DNA, the CDR3 is TGCGCCAGCAGCCCGGGACAGACGTACCAAGAGACCCAGTACTTC. Protein: CASSPGQTYQETQYF. The genes are TRBV5-1 and TRBJ2-5; 7 bases line up with TRBD1. Germline V gene sequence: CDR1 SGHRS, CDR2 YFSETQ. The junction had 6 bases not matched to a gene; V was cut back by 4 bases and J by 0 bases. The CDR3 is 15 amino acids.

The chain joins TRBV5-1 to TRBJ1-1; D unresolved. Germline loops: CDR1 SGHRS, CDR2 YFSETQ. CDR3 length equals 19 residues. Trimming stripped 4 bases from V and 0 bases from J, with 25 bases between. As DNA, the CDR3 is TGCGCCAGCAGCCCGCTCAGGAAATTAAGGGAATCGATGAACACTGAAGCTTTCTTT. Translated, it gives CASSPLRKLRESMNTEAFF.

This clonotype was seen a handful of times. This rearrangement joins TRBV6-1 to TRBJ2-1; 10 nucleotides align to TRBD2. CDR1 is MNHNS and CDR2 is SASEGT in the germline V gene. The CDR3 contains 16 residues. Losses at the gene ends were 5 bases for V and 5 bases for J; bases not matched to a gene: 9. CDR3 protein: CASSPMTSGSNNEQFF. The CDR3 DNA follows: TGTGCCAGCAGTCCGATGACTAGCGGGTCAAACAATGAGCAGTTCTTC.

This clonotype turned up a few times. The chain recombines TRBV15 with TRBJ2-5; 11 bases are a match to TRBD2. J gave up 6 bases and V 1 base, and 16 bases lay outside the gene matches. Germline values: CDR1 LNHNV, CDR2 YYDKDF (reference sequence). The CDR3 length is 19 residues. This CDR3 reads CATSRVIYPSGRFLKTQYF. For the CDR3, the DNA is TGTGCCACCAGCAGAGTGATTTATCCTAGCGGGAGGTTCTTAAAGACCCAGTACTTC.

This sequence joins TRBV5-1 and TRBJ2-7; weak D call: TRBD2 (6 bases). Deletions cut 0 bases from V and 4 bases from J, with 11 bases between. CDR3 length: 14 residues. CDR1 is SGHRS, CDR2 YFSETQ, per germline. In DNA, the CDR3 is TGCGCCAGCAGCTTGGTCTCGGGAGCTTACGAGCAGTACTTC. Its protein is CASSLVSGAYEQYF.

The chain links TRBV29-1 to TRBJ2-5; 8 bases are shared with TRBD1. Germline lookup yields CDR1 SQVTM and CDR2 ANQGSEA. The length of the CDR3 is 12 residues. With 7 bases clipped from V and 2 bases from J, the junction kept 3 bases outside the gene matches. The DNA of the CDR3 is TGCAGCGCCCACAGGGGGCAAGAGACCCAGTACTTC. It codes for CSAHRGQETQYF.

This chain joins TRBV12-3 or TRBV12-4 and TRBJ1-2; D is ambiguous. This CDR3 is 12 amino acids long. Between the trimmed V and J ends, which lost 5 bases and 6 bases, there was a span of 10 bases. The CDR3: CASSDRRDGYTF. For the CDR3, the DNA is TGTGCCAGCAGTGACCGGAGGGATGGCTACACCTTC.

The genes are TRBV29-1 and TRBJ2-3; 7 bases agree with TRBD2. The J segment lost 2 bases and the V segment lost 5 bases, leaving 4 bases of the junction unmatched. The CDR3 is made up of 13 amino acids. Per the germline V gene, CDR1 is SQVTM and CDR2 is ANQGSEA. CDR3 nucleotide sequence: TGCAGCGTTCGACTAGCCCTCACAGATACGCAGTATTTT. Translated: CSVRLALTDTQYF.

The chain recombines TRBV21-1 with TRBJ2-4; the table assigns TRBD1, which was not confirmed against the DNA. TRBV21-1 is classified as a pseudogene. The CDR3 is 16 amino acids. The CDR3 bases are TGTGCCAGCAGCAAAGCGGCGGGACAAGCCAAAAACATTCAGTACTTC. This sequence encodes CASSKAAGQAKNIQYF.

This rearrangement joins TRBV20-1 to TRBJ2-6; 8 bases match TRBD1. With 4 bases clipped from V and 1 base from J, the junction kept 9 bases outside the gene matches. CDR1 DFQATT and CDR2 SNEGSKA come from the germline V gene (reference sequence). CDR3 length equals 17 residues. The DNA of the CDR3 is TGCAGTGCTACAGGGGGCGCTTGGGGTTCTGGGGCCAACGTCCTGACTTTC. This gives the protein CSATGGAWGSGANVLTF.

The V gene is TRBV5-1, the J gene TRBJ2-7; D is unclear. Germline CDR1 reads SGHRS; CDR2 reads YFSETQ. The CDR3 is 12 amino acids. The V gene lost 0 bases and the J gene lost 6 bases, with 7 bases spanning the gap. This CDR3 reads CASSLEGLEQYF. CDR3 DNA: TGCGCCAGCAGCTTGGAAGGCCTCGAGCAGTACTTC. Variable domain in full (rest from reference TRBV5-1 and TRBJ2-7): KAGVTQTPRYLIKTRGQQVTLSCSPISGHRSVSWYQQTPGQGLQFLFEYFSETQRNKGNFPGRFSGRQFSNSRSEMNVSTLELGDSALYLCASSLEGLEQYFGPGTRLTVT.

The gene calls are TRBV10-3 and TRBJ2-5, with TRBD1 identical over 8 bases. The CDR3 runs to 16 residues. V trimming: 5 bases; J trimming: 1 base; junction bases outside the gene matches: 9. Looked up from germline, CDR1 is ENHRY and CDR2 is SYGVKD. The DNA for the CDR3 is TGTGCCATCAGTCCCCGGACAGGGATCTCCCAAGAGACCCAGTACTTC. Translating gives CAISPRTGISQETQYF.

This clonotype has a handful of counts. The rearrangement joins TRBV4-2 to TRBJ2-1, with 8 positions matching TRBD1. Germline V CDR1 and CDR2: LGHNA, YNFKEQ. The V segment lost 2 bases and the J segment 4 bases; nucleotides outside the gene matches: 13. CDR3 length: 18 residues. CDR3 nucleotides: TGTGCCAGCAGCCAAAAAACTAGCACAGGGGGTAGGTACAATGAGCAGTTCTTC. Its protein product is CASSQKTSTGGRYNEQFF.

This clonotype turned up a few times. This chain joins TRBV4-2 and TRBJ2-3; 10 positions match TRBD2. Germline CDR1 LGHNA, CDR2 YNFKEQ. With 4 bases clipped from V and 3 bases from J, the junction kept 13 bases outside the gene matches. The CDR3 is made up of 18 amino acids. The CDR3 bases are TGTGCCAGCAGCCCGGCGGCGTCTAGCGGGAGAAGGACAGATACGCAGTATTTT. Translated, it gives CASSPAASSGRRTDTQYF.

The chain recombines TRBV9 with TRBJ2-1; D uncertain. The CDR3 length is 15 residues. V was cut by 4 bases and J by 0 bases, with 11 bases left in between. CDR1 and CDR2 from the germline V gene are SGDLS and YYNGEE. CDR3 nucleotide sequence: TGTGCCAGCAGCTTTGAAACGAGCTCCTACAATGAGCAGTTCTTC. Its translation is CASSFETSSYNEQFF.

The rearrangement uses TRBV5-1 and TRBJ2-3, with 8 bases identical to TRBD2. The CDR3 totals 16 residues. The germline V gene has CDR1 SGHRS and CDR2 YFSETQ. With V trimmed by 3 bases and J by 3 bases, 9 bases remained unmatched. The CDR3 reads CASSSGLAQMTDTQYF. The CDR3 bases are TGCGCCAGCAGCTCAGGACTAGCCCAAATGACAGATACGCAGTATTTT.

The gene calls are TRBV15 and TRBJ2-2; no reliable D call. The CDR3 consists of 15 residues. The germline gives CDR1 LNHNV, CDR2 YYDKDF (reference sequence). The V end was cut by 0 bases, the J end by 4 bases, with 9 bases between. The CDR3 nucleotides read TGTGCCACCAGCAGAGAGATGGTAGTCACCGGGGAGCTGTTTTTT. It is translated as CATSREMVVTGELFF. The full variable domain, in which reference TRBV15 and TRBJ2-2 provide the parts outside the CDR3, is DAMVIQNPRYQVTQFGKPVTLSCSQTLNHNVMYWYQQKSSQAPKLLFHYYDKDFNNEADTPDNFQSRRPNTSFCFLDIRSPGLGDTAMYLCATSREMVVTGELFFGEGSRLTVL.

This chain uses TRBV6-1 with TRBJ1-5; 9 nucleotides align to TRBD1. This CDR3 contains 14 residues. V shed 7 bases, J shed 6 bases, and the junction held 7 bases outside the gene matches. CDR1 MNHNS and CDR2 SASEGT come from the germline V gene. The CDR3 DNA is TGTGCCAGCACGGGACAGGGAAATGCTCAGCCCCAGCATTTT. This translates into CASTGQGNAQPQHF.

This rearrangement joins TRBV28 to TRBJ1-4, with D perhaps TRBD1 (6 bases). There are 14 residues in the CDR3. The V and J ends lost 2 bases and 8 bases respectively, with 12 bases between them. From germline, CDR1 is MDHEN and CDR2 SYDVKM. CDR3 sequence (DNA): TGTGCCAGCAGTTTAGCAGGGGTGGGGGAAAAACTGTTTTTT. Protein sequence: CASSLAGVGEKLFF.

V is TRBV30 and J is TRBJ1-3; no clear D. The germline gives CDR1 GTSNPN, CDR2 SVGIG (reference sequence). Trimming removed 6 bases at V and 4 bases at J, with 10 bases between. This CDR3 is 12 amino acids long. CDR3 residues: CACSMGGNTIYF. CDR3 nucleotide sequence: TGTGCCTGTTCCATGGGGGGAAACACCATATATTTT.

This clonotype has just a few counts. The CDR3 sequence is CSSDRDSTEAFF. The CDR3 DNA is TGCAGCAGTGACAGAGACAGCACTGAAGCTTTCTTT. This chain links TRBV20-1 with TRBJ1-1, with D possibly matching TRBD1 (5 bases). Germline V gene lookup returns CDR1 DFQATT and CDR2 SNEGSKA (reference sequence). The CDR3 has 12 residues.

CDR3 sequence: CASSLEGTGRPYTF. The CDR3, as DNA: TGTGCCAGCAGCTTAGAAGGGACAGGGAGGCCCTACACCTTC. The rearrangement links TRBV7-2 to TRBJ1-2, with 9 bases matching TRBD1. The CDR3 consists of 14 residues. Germline loops: CDR1 SGHTA, CDR2 FQGNSA. Trimming at V came to 1 base and at J to 10 bases, leaving 7 bases not matched to a gene.